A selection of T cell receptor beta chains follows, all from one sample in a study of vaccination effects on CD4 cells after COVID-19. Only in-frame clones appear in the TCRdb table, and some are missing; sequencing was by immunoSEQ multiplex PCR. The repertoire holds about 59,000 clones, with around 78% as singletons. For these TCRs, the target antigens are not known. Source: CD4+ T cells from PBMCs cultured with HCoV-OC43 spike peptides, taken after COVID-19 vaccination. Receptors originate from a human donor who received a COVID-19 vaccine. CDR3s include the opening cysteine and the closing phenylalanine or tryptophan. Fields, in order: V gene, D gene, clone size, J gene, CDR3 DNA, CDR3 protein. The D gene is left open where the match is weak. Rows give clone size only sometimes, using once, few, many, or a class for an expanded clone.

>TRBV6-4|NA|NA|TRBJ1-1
TGTGCCAGCAGTGAACAGATCGGCACTGAAGCTTTCTTT
CASSEQIGTEAFF
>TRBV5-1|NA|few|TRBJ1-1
TGCGCCAGCAGCTTGTTCTTCGGCAGCGCGAACACTGAAGCTTTCTTT
CASSLFFGSANTEAFF
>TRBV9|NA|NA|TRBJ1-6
TGTGCCAGCAGCCCTGTTGGACAGCTAAATTCACCCCTCCACTTT
CASSPVGQLNSPLHF
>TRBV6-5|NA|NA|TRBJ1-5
TGTGCCACCGCGACAGAAGGCCAGCCCCAGCATTTT
CATATEGQPQHF
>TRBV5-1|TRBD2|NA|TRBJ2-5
TGCGCCAGCAGCTTGAATAGCGGGGGGGCCATGGAGACCCAGTACTTC
CASSLNSGGAMETQYF
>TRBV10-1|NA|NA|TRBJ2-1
TGCGCCAGCATTCAAAGGCGGGTTGGCTCCTACAATGAGCAGTTCTTC
CASIQRRVGSYNEQFF
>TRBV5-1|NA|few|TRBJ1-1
TGCGCCAGCAGCTCGCTCGGGCCCCTGAACACTGAAGCTTTCTTT
CASSSLGPLNTEAFF
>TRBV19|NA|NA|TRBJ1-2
TGTGCCAGTAGTCCCCCCGATGGGGGCGACTATGGCTACACCTTC
CASSPPDGGDYGYTF
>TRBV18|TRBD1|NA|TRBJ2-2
TGTGCCAGCTCACCACCGGCGACAGGGGGCACCGGGGAGCTGTTTTTT
CASSPPATGGTGELFF
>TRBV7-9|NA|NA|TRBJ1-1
TGTGCCAGCAGCTTAGAATGGGCAGGGAAGGGCACTGAAGCTTTCTTT
CASSLEWAGKGTEAFF
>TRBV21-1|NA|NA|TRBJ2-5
TGTGCCAGCAGCCCCAAGGACAGGGGGTCAGAGACCCAGTACTTC
CASSPKDRGSETQYF
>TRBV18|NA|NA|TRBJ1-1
TGTGCCAGCTCACCATCAGGGAACACTGAAGCTTTCTTT
CASSPSGNTEAFF
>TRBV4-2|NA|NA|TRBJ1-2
TGTGCCAGCAGCCAAGACGACCGACCTAACTATGGCTACACCTTC
CASSQDDRPNYGYTF
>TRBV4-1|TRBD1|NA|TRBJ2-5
TGCGCCAGCAGCCGAGCTCCCGCCGGGACAGGAGGACCGGAGACCCAGTACTTC
CASSRAPAGTGGPETQYF
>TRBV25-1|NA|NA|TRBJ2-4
TGTGCCAGCAGCAGGGCGGGTGCCAAAAACATTCAGTACTTC
CASSRAGAKNIQYF
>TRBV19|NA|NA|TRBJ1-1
TGTGCCACTTTTGGGAGGGTAGGCACTGAAGCTTTCTTT
CATFGRVGTEAFF
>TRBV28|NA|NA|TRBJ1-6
TGTGTGGCAGGGGTAGGGAATTCACCCCTCCACTTT
CVAGVGNSPLHF
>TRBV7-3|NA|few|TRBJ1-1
TGTGCCAGCAGCCCCGGCCCAGGGAACACTGAAGCTTTCTTT
CASSPGPGNTEAFF
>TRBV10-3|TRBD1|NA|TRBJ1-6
TGTGCCATCAGTGGGACAGGGAGCTCCTATAATTCACCCCTCCACTTT
CAISGTGSSYNSPLHF
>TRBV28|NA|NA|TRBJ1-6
NA
CASSYRVGQGIFF
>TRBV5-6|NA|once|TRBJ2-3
TGTGCCAGCAGCCCCAACGTGGCAGCCGCTAGCACAGATACGCAGTATTTT
CASSPNVAAASTDTQYF
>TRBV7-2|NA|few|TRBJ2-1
TGTGCCAGCAGCACAAACCAGGAGCAGTTCTTC
CASSTNQEQFF
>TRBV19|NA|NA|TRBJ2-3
TGTGCCAGTGGACTCACAGGGAGCACAGATACGCAGTATTTT
CASGLTGSTDTQYF
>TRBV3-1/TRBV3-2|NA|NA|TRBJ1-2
TGTGCCAGCAGCCAAGAAGGGGGTGGCTACACCTTC
CASSQEGGGYTF
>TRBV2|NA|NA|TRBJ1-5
TGTGCCAGCAGTCCCACGGGACCCCATCAGCCCCAGCATTTT
CASSPTGPHQPQHF
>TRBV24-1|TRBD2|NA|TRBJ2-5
TGTGCCACCAGTGATTCCGGGACTAGCGGGGAGACCCAGTACTTC
CATSDSGTSGETQYF
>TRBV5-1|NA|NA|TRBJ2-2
TGCGCCAGCGCCCCACTACCGACGGCGAACACCGGGGAGCTGTTTTTT
CASAPLPTANTGELFF
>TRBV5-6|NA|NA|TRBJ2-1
TGTGCCAGCAGCCTGAATTGCCTCCATTGTGAGCAGTTCTTC
CASSLNCLHCEQFF
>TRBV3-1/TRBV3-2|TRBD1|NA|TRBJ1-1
TGTGCCAGCAGCTTCCGGGACAGATACACTGAAGCTTTCTTT
CASSFRDRYTEAFF
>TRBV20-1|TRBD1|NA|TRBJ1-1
TGCAGTGCTAGTGATCCGGGACAGGGCCCGAACACTGAAGCTTTCTTT
CSASDPGQGPNTEAFF
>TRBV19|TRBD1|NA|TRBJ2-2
TGTGCCTCTCAGGGACAGGGGCCGCCTCTTCTATCGAACACCGGGGAGCTGTTTTTT
CASQGQGPPLLSNTGELFF
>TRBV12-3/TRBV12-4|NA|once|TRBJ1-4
TGTGCCAGCAGTACCCTGGGTAATGAAAAACTGTTTTTT
CASSTLGNEKLFF
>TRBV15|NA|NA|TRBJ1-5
TGTGCCACCAGCCGGATCACGAATCAGCCCCAGCATTTT
CATSRITNQPQHF